This entry lists 13 T cell receptor beta chains sequenced from one sample in a study of metastatic and nonmetastatic thyroid tumors (dated by TCRdb to about 2020). Library preparation used PCR. The instrument was an Illumina HiSeq 4000. TCRdb cleaned the public reads at Q25 with fastp, built clones with MiXCR and kept in-frame beta chains. A total of under 20,000 clones appear in this sample, 22% of them only once. The ten largest make up about 7.5% of the sample. Before undergoing thyroid surgery, none of the patients had been given any kind of treatment. Sequencing was carried out using adjacent normal tissue. The receptors were sampled from a female donor with papillary thyroid cancer or a benign thyroid nodule (not recorded which). Some clones in this sample may be carry-over from other donors' samples.

By proportion, this clone is medium-sized. The V gene is TRBV9, the J gene TRBJ1-6; D not resolved. The V end lost 2 bases, the J end lost 0 bases, and 6 bases lay between the germline ends. Germline V gene lookup returns CDR1 SGDLS and CDR2 YYNGEE. The CDR3 is 15 amino acids. CDR3: CASSVGSSYNSPLHF. The CDR3 DNA is TGTGCCAGCAGCGTGGGTAGCTCCTATAATTCACCCCTCCACTTT.

The chain links TRBV6-2 or TRBV6-3 to TRBJ2-3; D possibly matches TRBD1 or TRBD2 (5 bases each). V was pared by 6 bases and J by 6 bases, with 19 bases between. Germline CDR1 MNHEY, CDR2 SVGEGT. The CDR3 loop spans 15 amino acids. Here the CDR3 DNA reads TGTGCCAGCAGCTTTACCGGGACCGCGGCCGATACGCAGTATTTT. It is translated as CASSFTGTAADTQYF.

This clone was recorded at least ten times. The V gene is TRBV5-6, the J gene TRBJ2-2; 7 bases are shared with TRBD2. Trimming cost V 0 bases and J 6 bases; bases outside gene matches: 5. The CDR3 has 15 residues. The V gene's germline CDR1 is SGHDT and CDR2 YYEEEE. This chain's CDR3 is CASSLGGRAAGELFF. DNA of the CDR3: TGTGCCAGCAGCTTGGGCGGGAGAGCGGCCGGGGAGCTGTTTTTT.

This clone qualifies as medium-sized (0.01 to 0.1%). The chain is built from TRBV2 and TRBJ1-5, with 8 positions matching TRBD1. The V segment lost 6 bases and the J segment 2 bases; nucleotides outside the gene matches: 3. The CDR3 sequence is 14 residues long. CDR1 and CDR2 from the germline V gene are SNHLY and FYNNEI. CDR3: CASRAGQGNQPQHF. In nucleotides, the CDR3 is TGTGCCAGCAGAGCGGGACAGGGCAATCAGCCCCAGCATTTT.

Remarks on this clone: At one of its ends the junction is not consistent with the germline gene, which may arise from a read error. The V and J genes are TRBV20-1 and TRBJ2-7; 9 bases map to TRBD1. Germline CDR1 and CDR2: DFQATT and SNEGSKA (reference sequence). The CDR3 consists of 15 residues. CDR3 sequence reads: CNAAPQLSTGGEQYF. The CDR3 region has the DNA TGCAATGCTGCCCCACAATTGTCGACAGGGGGCGAGCAGTACTTC.

V is TRBV7-6 and J is TRBJ2-7; the D is unclear. V lost 5 bases and J lost 4, with 9 bases in between. Per germline, CDR1 SGHVS and CDR2 FNYEAQ. This CDR3 spans 12 amino acids. CDR3 loop: CASSDDIYEQYF. Written as DNA, the CDR3 is TGTGCCAGCAGCGACGACATTTACGAGCAGTACTTC.

V usage is TRBV9 and J usage is TRBJ2-3; perhaps TRBD2 as D (6 bases). CDR1 and CDR2 from the germline V gene are SGDLS and YYNGEE. This CDR3 is built from 15 residues. Trimming took 2 bases from V and 2 from J, leaving 12 bases between them. CDR3 residues: CASSVGGLITDTQYF. For the CDR3, the DNA is TGTGCCAGCAGCGTCGGAGGGCTAATCACAGATACGCAGTATTTT.

This chain joins TRBV28 and TRBJ2-7, with D uncertain. This CDR3 has 16 residues. Germline V gene lookup returns CDR1 MDHEN and CDR2 SYDVKM. The V end was cut by 7 bases, the J end by 0 bases, with 19 bases between. CDR3 protein: CASIQWAGSPSYEQYF. CDR3 bases: TGTGCCAGCATCCAGTGGGCCGGAAGTCCCTCCTACGAGCAGTACTTC.

CDR3 amino acids: CASSQDSGTGQPQHF. Written as DNA, the CDR3 is TGCGCCAGCAGCCAAGATTCTGGAACTGGACAGCCCCAGCATTTT. This chain links TRBV4-3 with TRBJ1-5; D gene unclear. The V gene's germline CDR1 is LGHNA and CDR2 YSLEER. This CDR3 has 15 residues. V lost 0 bases to trimming and J lost 7 bases, with 13 bases between them.

The rearrangement links TRBV20-1 to TRBJ1-4; D gene ambiguous. The V end lost 3 bases, the J end lost 4 bases, and 6 bases lay between the germline ends. Germline CDR1 is DFQATT and CDR2 is SNEGSKA (reference sequence). The length of the CDR3 is 12 residues. The CDR3 reads CSARPVNEKLFF. CDR3 coding DNA: TGCAGTGCTAGGCCAGTTAATGAAAAACTGTTTTTT.

V is TRBV7-6 and J is TRBJ2-3; D not certain. V was cut by 2 bases and J by 1 base, with 4 bases left in between. The length of the CDR3 is 13 residues. The germline V gene has CDR1 SGHVS and CDR2 FNYEAQ. CDR3 sequence reads: CASSLIRTDTQYF. For the CDR3, the DNA is TGTGCCAGCAGCTTAATACGCACAGATACGCAGTATTTT.

The rearrangement links TRBV20-1 to TRBJ2-7, with D hard to call. V was shortened by 0 bases and J by 2 bases, with 8 bases between the two germline ends. This CDR3 region has 13 residues. Germline V gene sequence: CDR1 DFQATT, CDR2 SNEGSKA (reference sequence). CDR3 sequence reads: CSARESGTYEQYF. Here the CDR3 DNA reads TGCAGTGCTAGAGAATCGGGTACCTACGAGCAGTACTTC.

The rearrangement links TRBV7-2 to TRBJ2-3; D call uncertain. The CDR3 spans 14 residues. V lost 4 bases to trimming and J lost 0 bases, with 8 bases between them. Germline CDR1 and CDR2: SGHTA and FQGNSA. The CDR3 sequence is CASSSITSTDTQYF. The CDR3, as DNA: TGTGCCAGCAGCTCGATTACTAGCACAGATACGCAGTATTTT.